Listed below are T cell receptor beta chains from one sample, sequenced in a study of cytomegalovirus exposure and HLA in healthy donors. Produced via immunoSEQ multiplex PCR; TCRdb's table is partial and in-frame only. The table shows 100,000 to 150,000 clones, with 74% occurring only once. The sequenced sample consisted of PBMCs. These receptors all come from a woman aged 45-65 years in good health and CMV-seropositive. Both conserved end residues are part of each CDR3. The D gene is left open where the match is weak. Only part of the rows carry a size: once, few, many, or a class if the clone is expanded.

CDR3nt: TGTGCCAGCAGCTGGGAGGGAGTTGGTACTGAAGCTTTCTTT
CDR3aa: CASSWEGVGTEAFF
v_gene: TRBV7-2
abundance: NA
d_gene: NA
j_gene: TRBJ1-1

CDR3nt: TGTGCCAGCAGCGGGGGGCGGACTAATGAAAAACTGTTTTTT
CDR3aa: CASSGGRTNEKLFF
v_gene: TRBV9
abundance: NA
d_gene: NA
j_gene: TRBJ1-4

CDR3nt: TGCGCCAGCAGCTTGTCGCGGCAGTTATCCTACGAGCAGTACTTC
CDR3aa: CASSLSRQLSYEQYF
v_gene: TRBV5-1
abundance: NA
d_gene: NA
j_gene: TRBJ2-7

CDR3nt: TGCGCCAGCAGCCAAGGGCTAGACGGGGGGTACCAAGAGACCCAGTACTTC
CDR3aa: CASSQGLDGGYQETQYF
v_gene: TRBV4-3
abundance: NA
d_gene: TRBD2
j_gene: TRBJ2-5

CDR3nt: TGTGCCAGTGCAAGACAGAGGAAGGAGACCCAGTACTTC
CDR3aa: CASARQRKETQYF
v_gene: TRBV19
abundance: NA
d_gene: NA
j_gene: TRBJ2-5

CDR3nt: TGCGCCAGCAGCTTGGAGGGGGCTAGTGGCTACACCTTC
CDR3aa: CASSLEGASGYTF
v_gene: TRBV5-1
abundance: NA
d_gene: TRBD1
j_gene: TRBJ1-2

CDR3nt: TGTGCCAGCAGTATGAACCCGGGACAGGGAAACATTCAGTACTTC
CDR3aa: CASSMNPGQGNIQYF
v_gene: TRBV6-1
abundance: NA
d_gene: TRBD1
j_gene: TRBJ2-4

CDR3nt: TGTGCTAGCAGCTTAGATCAGAACACAGATACGCAGTATTTT
CDR3aa: CASSLDQNTDTQYF
v_gene: TRBV7-7
abundance: once
d_gene: NA
j_gene: TRBJ2-3

CDR3nt: TGTGCCAGCAGCTTGAAGGGGTTAGGCGGCTACACCTTC
CDR3aa: CASSLKGLGGYTF
v_gene: TRBV5-6
abundance: NA
d_gene: NA
j_gene: TRBJ1-2

CDR3nt: TGTGCCAGCAGCTTTCAGGGGTCCTACAATGAGCAGTTCTTC
CDR3aa: CASSFQGSYNEQFF
v_gene: TRBV7-2
abundance: NA
d_gene: NA
j_gene: TRBJ2-1

CDR3nt: TGTGCCAGCAGTTACTCGAGCGGGGGGATCGATACGCAGTATTTT
CDR3aa: CASSYSSGGIDTQYF
v_gene: TRBV6-5
abundance: NA
d_gene: TRBD2
j_gene: TRBJ2-3

CDR3nt: TGTGCCAGTAGTGCGGACAGCCGGGACATTCAGTACTTC
CDR3aa: CASSADSRDIQYF
v_gene: TRBV19
abundance: NA
d_gene: NA
j_gene: TRBJ2-4

CDR3nt: TGTGCCAGCTCTTGGGGGACAGGGGACTACGAGCAGTACTTC
CDR3aa: CASSWGTGDYEQYF
v_gene: TRBV19
abundance: NA
d_gene: TRBD1
j_gene: TRBJ2-7

CDR3nt: TGTGCCAGCAGCGCACCCCACGGAGGCAAAAACATTCAGTACTTC
CDR3aa: CASSAPHGGKNIQYF
v_gene: TRBV5-4
abundance: NA
d_gene: NA
j_gene: TRBJ2-4

CDR3nt: TGCGCCAGCAGCTTGAGTGGCGGGACGTACACTGAAGCTTTCTTT
CDR3aa: CASSLSGGTYTEAFF
v_gene: TRBV5-1
abundance: NA
d_gene: NA
j_gene: TRBJ1-1

CDR3nt: TGTGCCAGCAGCTTGACTAGCGGGAACAATGAGCAGTTCTTC
CDR3aa: CASSLTSGNNEQFF
v_gene: TRBV5-4
abundance: NA
d_gene: TRBD2
j_gene: TRBJ2-1

CDR3nt: TGCGCCAGCAGCTTTAGAAGCGCGGCACAGGGAGCCTACGAGCAGTACTTC
CDR3aa: CASSFRSAAQGAYEQYF
v_gene: TRBV5-1
abundance: NA
d_gene: NA
j_gene: TRBJ2-7

CDR3nt: TGTGCCAGCAGTTCGGACAGGGGAGGTCTTATGGCCCAGCATTTT
CDR3aa: CASSSDRGGLMAQHF
v_gene: TRBV5-6
abundance: NA
d_gene: TRBD1
j_gene: TRBJ1-5

CDR3nt: TGCGCCAGCAGCTTGTATAGCACAGATACGCAGTATTTT
CDR3aa: CASSLYSTDTQYF
v_gene: TRBV5-1
abundance: once
d_gene: NA
j_gene: TRBJ2-3

CDR3nt: TGTGCCACAGGGGGGAATTCACCCCTCCACTTT
CDR3aa: CATGGNSPLHF
v_gene: TRBV2
abundance: NA
d_gene: TRBD1
j_gene: TRBJ1-6

CDR3nt: TGTGCCAGCAGTGAGGAGGGGCGCACCATATATTTT
CDR3aa: CASSEEGRTIYF
v_gene: TRBV6-1
abundance: NA
d_gene: NA
j_gene: TRBJ1-3

CDR3nt: TGTGCCAGCAGTGGGGGCCGAACCGGGGAGCTGTTTTTT
CDR3aa: CASSGGRTGELFF
v_gene: TRBV6-5
abundance: NA
d_gene: NA
j_gene: TRBJ2-2

CDR3nt: TGTGCCAGCGGGGGACACAGCCAAGAGACCCAGTACTTC
CDR3aa: CASGGHSQETQYF
v_gene: TRBV2
abundance: NA
d_gene: NA
j_gene: TRBJ2-5

CDR3nt: TGTGCCAGCAGCGTGGACAAAACCTACGAGCAGTACTTC
CDR3aa: CASSVDKTYEQYF
v_gene: TRBV7-9
abundance: NA
d_gene: NA
j_gene: TRBJ2-7

CDR3nt: TGTGCCAGCAGCGTGTCCGCCGGGGGACAGGGGACCCAGTACTTC
CDR3aa: CASSVSAGGQGTQYF
v_gene: TRBV9
abundance: NA
d_gene: TRBD1
j_gene: TRBJ2-5

CDR3nt: TGTGCCAGCAGTTCGGCCGTGACAGCGAACACTGAAGCTTTCTTT
CDR3aa: CASSSAVTANTEAFF
v_gene: TRBV6-5
abundance: NA
d_gene: NA
j_gene: TRBJ1-1

CDR3nt: TGTGCCAGCAGCGTAGTTGCGACAGGGGGCACAAACACCATATATTTT
CDR3aa: CASSVVATGGTNTIYF
v_gene: TRBV9
abundance: once
d_gene: TRBD1
j_gene: TRBJ1-3

CDR3nt: TGTGCCAGCAGCCCCCGACAGAGTAATTCACCCCTCCACTTT
CDR3aa: CASSPRQSNSPLHF
v_gene: TRBV4-2
abundance: NA
d_gene: NA
j_gene: TRBJ1-6

CDR3nt: TGTGCCAGCAGCCTGGTGGGCTCTGCCCCCACCGGGGAGCTGTTTTTT
CDR3aa: CASSLVGSAPTGELFF
v_gene: TRBV7-2
abundance: NA
d_gene: NA
j_gene: TRBJ2-2

CDR3nt: TGTGCCAGCAGCTTAGGGACTAGCGGGGCCCCCACAGATACGCAGTATTTT
CDR3aa: CASSLGTSGAPTDTQYF
v_gene: TRBV7-6
abundance: NA
d_gene: TRBD2
j_gene: TRBJ2-3

CDR3nt: TGTGCCTGGAGTGTAATCCAGGCCAAGCAGTACTTC
CDR3aa: CAWSVIQAKQYF
v_gene: TRBV30
abundance: NA
d_gene: NA
j_gene: TRBJ2-7

CDR3nt: TGCGCCAGCAGCCAAGCGACAGGCCCCTACGAGCAGTACTTC
CDR3aa: CASSQATGPYEQYF
v_gene: TRBV4-3
abundance: NA
d_gene: NA
j_gene: TRBJ2-7

CDR3nt: TGTGCCAGCAGCCCGGTGGAGACCCAGTACTTC
CDR3aa: CASSPVETQYF
v_gene: TRBV6-1
abundance: NA
d_gene: NA
j_gene: TRBJ2-5

CDR3nt: TGTGCCAGTAAAAGACAGGGAAACAATCAGCCCCAGCATTTT
CDR3aa: CASKRQGNNQPQHF
v_gene: TRBV19
abundance: NA
d_gene: TRBD1
j_gene: TRBJ1-5

CDR3nt: TGTGCCAGCAGCCCTGTCTACGCAGATACGCAGTATTTT
CDR3aa: CASSPVYADTQYF
v_gene: TRBV5-5
abundance: NA
d_gene: NA
j_gene: TRBJ2-3

CDR3nt: TGTGCCAGCAGCTTTCGTGCGAACACCGGGGAGCTGTTTTTT
CDR3aa: CASSFRANTGELFF
v_gene: TRBV7-9
abundance: NA
d_gene: NA
j_gene: TRBJ2-2

CDR3nt: TGTGCCAGCCATCGCGACTTTACAGATACGCAGTATTTT
CDR3aa: CASHRDFTDTQYF
v_gene: TRBV2
abundance: NA
d_gene: NA
j_gene: TRBJ2-3

CDR3nt: TGTGCCAGCAGCCACACGGGGGAGACCCAGTACTTC
CDR3aa: CASSHTGETQYF
v_gene: TRBV14
abundance: NA
d_gene: NA
j_gene: TRBJ2-5

CDR3nt: TGTGCCAGCAGCTTGCGTAATTCACCCCTCCACTTT
CDR3aa: CASSLRNSPLHF
v_gene: TRBV7-2
abundance: once
d_gene: NA
j_gene: TRBJ1-6

CDR3nt: TGTGCCAGCAGCACCGAGGTATATGAAAAACTGTTTTTT
CDR3aa: CASSTEVYEKLFF
v_gene: TRBV7-9
abundance: NA
d_gene: NA
j_gene: TRBJ1-4

CDR3nt: TGTGCCAGCAGCTTAGACACTAGCGGGGGGACCGGGGAGCTGTTTTTT
CDR3aa: CASSLDTSGGTGELFF
v_gene: TRBV11-3
abundance: NA
d_gene: TRBD2
j_gene: TRBJ2-2

CDR3nt: TGTGCCAGCAGTTTCCCGTGGGGCGGAACTGAAGCTTTCTTT
CDR3aa: CASSFPWGGTEAFF
v_gene: TRBV6-6
abundance: few
d_gene: NA
j_gene: TRBJ1-1

CDR3nt: TGTGCCAGCAGCTTAAGTTCTGGACAGCAAGAGACCCAGTACTTC
CDR3aa: CASSLSSGQQETQYF
v_gene: TRBV7-9
abundance: few
d_gene: NA
j_gene: TRBJ2-5

CDR3nt: TGTGCCAGCAGCTTAGAGCTCAGGCATGGCTACACCTTC
CDR3aa: CASSLELRHGYTF
v_gene: TRBV7-9
abundance: NA
d_gene: NA
j_gene: TRBJ1-2

CDR3nt: TGTGCCAGTAGGAAAACGACTAGCGGGGGGGCGAACGAGCAGTACTTC
CDR3aa: CASRKTTSGGANEQYF
v_gene: TRBV19
abundance: NA
d_gene: TRBD2
j_gene: TRBJ2-7

CDR3nt: TGTGCCAGTAGTCAGGACTATGGCTACACCTTC
CDR3aa: CASSQDYGYTF
v_gene: TRBV19
abundance: NA
d_gene: NA
j_gene: TRBJ1-2

CDR3nt: TGTGCCAGCAGCTCCTCGGGACAGGGTTATGAAAAACTGTTTTTT
CDR3aa: CASSSSGQGYEKLFF
v_gene: TRBV7-2
abundance: NA
d_gene: TRBD1
j_gene: TRBJ1-4

CDR3nt: TGTGCCAGCAGCTTCCCCGATATAGGGAGGCGTATAAACGAGCAGTACTTC
CDR3aa: CASSFPDIGRRINEQYF
v_gene: TRBV7-2
abundance: NA
d_gene: NA
j_gene: TRBJ2-7

CDR3nt: TGTGCCAGCAGTGAAAGACTTTTAGTGGCTGAAGCTTTCTTT
CDR3aa: CASSERLLVAEAFF
v_gene: TRBV2
abundance: NA
d_gene: NA
j_gene: TRBJ1-1

CDR3nt: TGTGCCAGCAGCTTAGCGGGGGGGCTGGGCACAGATACGCAGTATTTT
CDR3aa: CASSLAGGLGTDTQYF
v_gene: TRBV7-6
abundance: NA
d_gene: NA
j_gene: TRBJ2-3

CDR3nt: TGTGCCAGTAGTATAGGATCCCGGGGAGATGGCTACACCTTC
CDR3aa: CASSIGSRGDGYTF
v_gene: TRBV19
abundance: NA
d_gene: NA
j_gene: TRBJ1-2

CDR3nt: TGTGCCAGCAGTGAATTAACAGGGGGTGGCAATCAGCCCCAGCATTTT
CDR3aa: CASSELTGGGNQPQHF
v_gene: TRBV6-1
abundance: NA
d_gene: TRBD1
j_gene: TRBJ1-5

CDR3nt: TGCGCCAGCAGCTTGGACAGTTATAGCAATCAGCCCCAGCATTTT
CDR3aa: CASSLDSYSNQPQHF
v_gene: TRBV5-1
abundance: NA
d_gene: NA
j_gene: TRBJ1-5

CDR3nt: TGTGCCAGCAGCCCGGGGGGGGGAAATCCCTACAATGAGCAGTTCTTC
CDR3aa: CASSPGGGNPYNEQFF
v_gene: TRBV5-6
abundance: NA
d_gene: TRBD2
j_gene: TRBJ2-1

CDR3nt: TGTGCCAGCAGTCGAACAGGGGACTCTGGAAACACCATATATTTT
CDR3aa: CASSRTGDSGNTIYF
v_gene: TRBV6-1
abundance: few
d_gene: TRBD1
j_gene: TRBJ1-3